The entry below gives a single T cell receptor beta chain sequence along with its context. Trimming cost V 0 bases and J 7 bases, with 17 bases left between them. This CDR3 is 16 amino acids long. Per the germline V gene, CDR1 is SGDLS and CDR2 is YYNGEE. The sample originates from a study of T cell responses to AZD1222 COVID-19 vaccine. This table comes from immunoSEQ multiplex PCR, and its TCRdb copy is limited to in-frame clones, with some not included. The sample records about 270,000 clones, 94% being singletons. The sequences come from peripheral blood, collected 28 days after the second AZD1222 dose. V usage is TRBV9 and J usage is TRBJ1-5; maybe TRBD1 (5 bases). The receptor comes from an adult who received the AZD1222 COVID-19 vaccine. In nucleotides, the CDR3 is TGTGCCAGCAGCGTAGGGGCAGGGAGGAACGAACAGCCCCAGCATTTT. This codes for CASSVGAGRNEQPQHF.